This entry describes one T cell receptor (beta chain). No antigen is known for it. Regarding the study as a whole: In terms of TCR gene usage, tumor memory CD4+ T cells clustered together with blood and lymph node memory CD4+ cells, as well as with lymph node naive CD4+ cells. Tumor-infiltrating Treg TCR alpha and beta sequences overlapped most with tumor naive CD4+ T cells, then blood naive.

Constant-region reverse primers amplified full-length variable regions, followed by semi-nested Nested Universal Primer A PCR. MiXCR, applied by TCRdb to the 5' RACE reads, yields one record per CDR3 protein. The sample yields 5,000 to 7,000 distinct CDR3 sequences, 52% seen once. Trimming stripped 3 bases from V and 1 base from J, with 10 bases between. The V gene's germline CDR1 is SGHRS and CDR2 YFSETQ. CDR3 length: 14 residues. The source is a female donor with breast cancer. What was sequenced was memory CD4+ T cells sorted from blood. The subset is: memory CD4+ T cells, CD4+CD45RO+CD25-. The chain couples TRBV5-1 to TRBJ1-1; D is possibly TRBD1 (6 bases). CDR3 protein: CASSWGAQNTEAFF. The CDR3 nucleotides read TGCGCCAGCAGCTGGGGGGCCCAGAACACTGAAGCTTTCTTT.